The clone carrying this T cell receptor (beta chain) was picked up a small number of times. V was shortened by 6 bases and J by 1 base, with 15 bases between the two germline ends. CDR3 length: 15 amino acids. CDR1 and CDR2 (germline): WNHNN, SYGVQD (reference sequence). Study processing details: Reference gene primer amplification in the assay estimated nucleated cell counts. Sequencing was performed with immunoSEQ multiplex PCR; in TCRdb, only in-frame clones are kept and a portion is missing. That table gives V, J and clone size, and the DNA gave D and trimming. The sample lists 160,000 or so clones; about four fifths were seen once. The data originate from a study of blood T cell repertoires in COVID-19. Study-level information: Both acute and convalescent COVID-19 samples were obtained from the United States, Italy and Spain. The cDNA or gDNA used as material had been derived from T cells, B-cell-depleted T cells, or PBMCs.

The chain has TRBV10-1 and TRBJ1-1; the D is unclear. Sequencing was performed on peripheral blood. The clonotype originates from a woman of 80 years or more with acute or convalescent COVID-19. As DNA, the CDR3 is TGCGCCAGCAGCAAGACGGGTCTCACGAACACTGAAGCTTTCTTT. It yields the protein CASSKTGLTNTEAFF.